The T cell receptor (beta chain) under discussion was sequenced for a study of PD-L1 blockade in urothelial cancer. Trimming pared 10 bases from V and 6 bases from J, leaving 13 bases between. This CDR3 comprises 12 residues. Germline values: CDR1 MDHEN, CDR2 SYDVKM. This sample's time point: peripheral blood 6 weeks after treatment start. Libraries were prepared by immunoSEQ multiplex PCR; TCRdb keeps only in-frame clonotypes and omits some of them. Of about 23,000 clones in the sample, about 90% were seen once. The V and J genes are TRBV28 and TRBJ1-5; D might be TRBD1 (5 bases). This receptor was identified in a woman aged 55-69 years with urothelial cancer. The material sequenced was PBMCs, taken around atezolizumab (anti-PD-L1) treatment. CDR3 DNA sequence: TGTGCCACCCTCGGGGGTAGTCAGCCCCAGCATTTT. Amino acids: CATLGGSQPQHF. The entire variable domain, with the rest obtained from reference TRBV28 and TRBJ1-5, is as follows: DVKVTQSSRYLVKRTGEKVFLECVQDMDHENMFWYRQDPGLGLRLIYFSYDVKMKEKGDIPEGYSVSREKKERFSLILESASTNQTSMYLCATLGGSQPQHFGDGTRLSIL.